These 15 T cell receptor beta chains came from one sample sequenced in a study of regulatory T cells in long-lasting Graves disease (dated by TCRdb to the early 2020s). Reading the label with the study, this specimen's time point is: newly diagnosed GD, antithyroid drugs for less than 3 months. RNA was extracted from PBMCs in TRIzol for both TCR sequencing and RNA sequencing. The library relied on multiplex PCR. Instrument on record: Illumina HiSeq 4000. TCR beta libraries were built with iRepertoire HTBI primers and Arm-PCR amplification of CDR3 regions. Using fastp trimming at Q25 and MiXCR clonotype assembly, TCRdb reanalyzed the public sequencing data and kept in-frame beta chains. Entries that share a CDR3 protein sequence are merged under the most common genes and DNA. This sample holds 200,000 to 250,000 distinct CDR3 sequences; around 19% were observed only once. The ten largest clones capture less than 25% of the sample.

Here the sequenced sample was peripheral blood mononuclear cells (PBMCs), taken at new diagnosis, from a patient treated with antithyroid drugs. The origin of the receptors is a female donor with Graves disease.

This clonotype appeared many times. CDR3 sequence: CASSGLWAGRYEQYF. The DNA for the CDR3 is TGTGCCAGCAGCGGACTCTGGGCGGGGCGGTACGAGCAGTACTTC. The V and J genes are TRBV7-2 and TRBJ2-7; a possible D gene is TRBD2 (6 bases). Germline V gene sequence: CDR1 SGHTA, CDR2 FQGNSA. The CDR3 is 15 residues long. Trimming took off 5 bases at V and 4 bases at J, with 18 bases between the two ends.

There are many counts of this clonotype. The genes are TRBV4-2 and TRBJ2-3; D gene uncertain. The CDR3 contains 13 residues. The V gene lost 1 base and the J gene lost 3 bases, with 5 bases spanning the gap. The germline CDR1 and CDR2 sequences are LGHNA and YNFKEQ. The CDR3 DNA reads as TGTGCCAGCAGCCAAGCACATACAGATACGCAGTATTTT. This gives the protein CASSQAHTDTQYF.

In this sample, this clonotype turned up many times. The chain links TRBV10-3 to TRBJ2-4, with D possibly matching TRBD2 (6 bases). CDR1 and CDR2 (germline): ENHRY, SYGVKD. The CDR3 covers 12 residues. The ends were cut back, 3 bases at V and 8 bases at J, with 8 bases in the middle. The CDR3 sequence: CAISDREDIQYF. In DNA form, the CDR3 reads TGTGCCATCAGTGACAGGGAGGACATTCAGTACTTC.

This clonotype was detected many times. The gene calls are TRBV30 and TRBJ1-2; D is uncertain. V gave up 6 bases and J gave up 7 bases, with 12 bases separating them. The CDR3 loop spans 11 amino acids. CDR1 is GTSNPN, CDR2 SVGIG, per germline (reference sequence). The CDR3 sequence is CACQRERGYTF. The CDR3 DNA reads as TGTGCCTGCCAGCGGGAACGTGGCTACACCTTC.

This clonotype was observed at least ten times. This sequence joins TRBV3-1 and TRBJ1-1, with 9 bases that match TRBD1. Germline V gene lookup returns CDR1 LGHDT and CDR2 YNNKEL (reference sequence). J gave up 4 bases and V 5 bases, and 2 bases lay outside the gene matches. The CDR3 extends over 13 amino acids. CDR3 DNA: TGTGCCAGCAGCGCGACAGGGGGCACTGAAGCTTTCTTT. Translation: CASSATGGTEAFF.

The chain joins TRBV2 to TRBJ1-1; D gene unclear. The CDR3 has 11 residues. Trimming cost V 3 bases and J 8 bases, with 7 bases left between them. Germline V gene lookup returns CDR1 SNHLY and CDR2 FYNNEI. The CDR3 sequence is CASSDVAEAFF. The DNA for the CDR3 is TGTGCCAGCAGTGACGTCGCAGAAGCTTTCTTT.

This chain uses TRBV19 with TRBJ1-5; no clear D. V was cut by 3 bases and J by 3 bases, with 9 bases left in between. This CDR3 is 14 amino acids long. Germline V CDR1 and CDR2: LNHDA, SQIVND (reference sequence). The CDR3 bases are TGTGCCAGTAGTATGGCAGATTCCAATCAGCCCCAGCATTTT. It encodes CASSMADSNQPQHF.

This clonotype turned up a few times. The rearrangement uses TRBV5-4 and TRBJ2-1; 11 nucleotides line up with TRBD2. With V trimmed by 4 bases and J by 4 bases, 13 bases remained unmatched. The CDR3 is 18 amino acids. Germline V lookup: CDR1 SGHNT, CDR2 YYREEE (reference sequence). The DNA of the CDR3 is TGTGCCAGCAGCCTCTATAGCGGGAGGGCCTCAATTTACAATGAGCAGTTCTTC. This translates into CASSLYSGRASIYNEQFF. The entire variable domain, with the rest obtained from reference TRBV5-4 and TRBJ2-1, is as follows: ETGVTQSPTHLIKTRGQQVTLRCSSQSGHNTVSWYQQALGQGPQFIFQYYREEENGRGNFPPRFSGLQFPNYSSELNVNALELDDSALYLCASSLYSGRASIYNEQFFGPGTRLTVL.

This clonotype came up many times. The V and J genes are TRBV7-9 and TRBJ1-4, with D unresolved. The length of the CDR3 is 14 residues. Germline V gene lookup returns CDR1 SEHNR and CDR2 FQNEAQ (reference sequence). Trimming removed 6 bases from V and 6 bases from J, with 14 bases in between. The CDR3 region is CASRMDSEDEKLFF. In DNA, the CDR3 is TGTGCCAGCAGGATGGACTCTGAGGATGAAAAACTGTTTTTT.

This clonotype was picked up many times. The chain uses TRBV20-1 and TRBJ2-3, with a weak D call TRBD2 (5 bases). V was shortened by 4 bases and J by 5 bases, with 13 bases between the two germline ends. Germline CDR1 and CDR2: DFQATT and SNEGSKA (reference sequence). The CDR3 loop spans 13 amino acids. The CDR3, as DNA: TGCAGTGCTATATTACTAGGAGAAGATACGCAGTATTTT. Its translation: CSAILLGEDTQYF.

J is TRBJ1-1 and V is TRBV2; no clear D. Germline V gives CDR1 SNHLY, CDR2 FYNNEI. The CDR3 extends over 13 amino acids. The ends were cut back, 3 bases at V and 3 bases at J, with 8 bases in the middle. The DNA for the CDR3 is TGTGCCAGCAGTGAGTGGGAGGACACTGAAGCTTTCTTT. This translates into CASSEWEDTEAFF.

This clonotype was observed a handful of times. J is TRBJ1-1 and V is TRBV19, with D perhaps matching TRBD1 (5 bases). There are 12 residues in the CDR3. CDR1 LNHDA and CDR2 SQIVND come from the germline V gene (reference sequence). Trimming pared 3 bases from V and 8 bases from J, leaving 10 bases between. DNA of the CDR3: TGTGCCAGTAGTATCAGGGTTGGCGAAGCTTTCTTT. Protein: CASSIRVGEAFF. Full variable domain (remainder filled in from reference TRBV19 and TRBJ1-1): DGGITQSPKYLFRKEGQNVTLSCEQNLNHDAMYWYRQDPGQGLRLIYYSQIVNDFQKGDIAEGYSVSREKKESFPLTVTSAQKNPTAFYLCASSIRVGEAFFGQGTRLTVV.

This clonotype was seen at least ten times. The chain recombines TRBV29-1 with TRBJ1-5; the D gene is possibly TRBD1 (5 bases). The germline gives CDR1 SQVTM, CDR2 ANQGSEA. CDR3 length equals 14 residues. Trimming cost V 7 bases and J 5 bases, with 18 bases left between them. This chain's CDR3 is CSAVGQGGDQPQHF. The CDR3 coding sequence is TGCAGCGCCGTGGGGCAGGGAGGTGATCAGCCCCAGCATTTT.

The chain has TRBV6-4 and TRBJ2-1; possible D gene TRBD1, 6 bases. V shed 9 bases and J shed 5 bases, with 29 bases lying between them. This CDR3 comprises 18 residues. The germline V gene has CDR1 MRHNA and CDR2 SNTAGT. The CDR3 DNA reads TGTGCCAGGGGACACCCGGATACTCTAGTGGAAGGACACAATGAGCAGTTCTTC. Protein sequence: CARGHPDTLVEGHNEQFF.

Points on this clonotype: Possible read error: a much larger clone is one base away. The V gene is TRBV7-3, the J gene TRBJ2-5; D tentatively fits TRBD1 or TRBD2 (5 bases each). The CDR3 has 13 residues. Germline lookup yields CDR1 SGHTA and CDR2 FQGTGA. In DNA, the CDR3 is TGTACCAGCAGCTTACACCGGGACGAGACCCAGTACTTC. This translates into CTSSLHRDETQYF. The entire variable domain, with the rest obtained from reference TRBV7-3 and TRBJ2-5, is as follows: GAGVSQTPSNKVTEKGKYVELRCDPISGHTALYWYRQSLGQGPEFLIYFQGTGAADDSGLPNDRFFAVRPEGSVSTLKIQRTERGDSAVYLCTSSLHRDETQYFGPGTRLLVL.